This T cell receptor beta chain is drawn from a study of CD8+ T cells in alopecia areata. Study-wide findings and caveats: Patients shared TCRs less clearly than mice did, possibly for HLA-related reasons. The study found higher clonality in lesional than normal scalp, especially in alopecia totalis/universalis.

RNA extraction and reverse transcription yielded cDNA as sequencing template. Data came from immunoSEQ multiplex PCR; TCRdb stores just in-frame clones and leaves some out. The repertoire holds about 200,000 clones, roughly 57% seen once, with 0.4% to 0.55% in the top ten. Those with alopecia areata gave lesional scalp punch biopsies and peripheral blood. Investigators sorted PBMCs to obtain both CD4+ and CD8+ T cells. On this clone itself: The antigen is not known. This same CDR3 is encoded by further DNA sequences in the sample.

Germline V gene sequence: CDR1 SGHAT, CDR2 FQNNGV. V lost 2 bases to trimming and J lost 6 bases, with 8 bases between them. The CDR3 is made up of 12 amino acids. The chain joins TRBV11-2 to TRBJ2-7; D call uncertain. This TCR was recovered from a human donor with alopecia areata. The sequencing here drew on CD4+ T cells sorted from blood, taken at week 0. CDR3 region: CASSLSVGEQYF. The CDR3 region has the DNA TGTGCCAGCAGCTTATCGGTAGGCGAGCAGTACTTC.